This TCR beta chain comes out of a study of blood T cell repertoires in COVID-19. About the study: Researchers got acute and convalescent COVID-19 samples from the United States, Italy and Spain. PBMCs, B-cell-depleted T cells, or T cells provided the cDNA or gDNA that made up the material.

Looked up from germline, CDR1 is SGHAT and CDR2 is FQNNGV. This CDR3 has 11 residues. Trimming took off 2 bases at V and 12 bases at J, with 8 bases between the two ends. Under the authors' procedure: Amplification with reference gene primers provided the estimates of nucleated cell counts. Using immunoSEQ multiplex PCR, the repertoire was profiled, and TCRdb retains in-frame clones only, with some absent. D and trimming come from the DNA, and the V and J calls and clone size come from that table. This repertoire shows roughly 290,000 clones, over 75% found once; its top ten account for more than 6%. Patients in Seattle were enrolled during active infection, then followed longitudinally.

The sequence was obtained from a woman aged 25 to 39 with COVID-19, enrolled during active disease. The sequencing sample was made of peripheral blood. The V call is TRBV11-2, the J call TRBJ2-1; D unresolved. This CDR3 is CASSLPGGQFF. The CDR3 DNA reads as TGTGCCAGCAGCTTACCCGGCGGGCAGTTCTTC.